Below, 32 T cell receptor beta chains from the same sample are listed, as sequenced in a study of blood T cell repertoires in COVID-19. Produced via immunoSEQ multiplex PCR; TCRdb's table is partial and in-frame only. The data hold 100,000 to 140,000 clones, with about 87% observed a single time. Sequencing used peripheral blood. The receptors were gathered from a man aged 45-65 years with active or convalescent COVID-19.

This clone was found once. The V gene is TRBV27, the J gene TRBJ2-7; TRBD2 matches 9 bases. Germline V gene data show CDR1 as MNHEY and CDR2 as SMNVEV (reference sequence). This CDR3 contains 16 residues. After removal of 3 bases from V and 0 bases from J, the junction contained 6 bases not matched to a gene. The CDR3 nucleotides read TGTGCCAGCAGTTTGGGTACTAGCGGGTTCTCCTACGAGCAGTACTTC. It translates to CASSLGTSGFSYEQYF.

The CDR3 nucleotides read TGTGCCAGTAGGCACAGGGTCGGCAATCAGCCCCAGCATTTT. It translates to CASRHRVGNQPQHF. The V call is TRBV19, the J call TRBJ1-5, with D possibly being TRBD1 (6 bases). V shed 6 bases and J shed 2 bases, with 11 bases lying between them. The CDR3 totals 14 residues. Per the germline V gene, CDR1 is LNHDA and CDR2 is SQIVND (reference sequence).

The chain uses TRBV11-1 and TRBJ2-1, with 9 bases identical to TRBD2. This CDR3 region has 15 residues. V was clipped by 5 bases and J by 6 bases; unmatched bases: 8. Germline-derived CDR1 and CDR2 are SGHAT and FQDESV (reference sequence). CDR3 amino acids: CASSAGTSWLNEQFF. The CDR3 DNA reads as TGTGCCAGCAGCGCCGGGACTAGCTGGCTCAATGAGCAGTTCTTC.

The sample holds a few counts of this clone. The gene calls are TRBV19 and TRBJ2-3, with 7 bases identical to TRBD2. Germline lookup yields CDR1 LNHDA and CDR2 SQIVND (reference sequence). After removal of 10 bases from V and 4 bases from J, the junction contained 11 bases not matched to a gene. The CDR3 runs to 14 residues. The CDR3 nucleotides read TGTGCCACCAACCGCGGGGGAGGGGCAGATACGCAGTATTTT. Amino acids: CATNRGGGADTQYF.

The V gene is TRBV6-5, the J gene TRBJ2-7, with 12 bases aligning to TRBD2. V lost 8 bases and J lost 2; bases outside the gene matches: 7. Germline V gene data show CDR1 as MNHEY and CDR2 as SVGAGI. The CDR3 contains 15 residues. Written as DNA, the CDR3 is TGTGCCAGCCAAAAGACTAGCGGGAGACCCTACGAGCAGTACTTC. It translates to CASQKTSGRPYEQYF.

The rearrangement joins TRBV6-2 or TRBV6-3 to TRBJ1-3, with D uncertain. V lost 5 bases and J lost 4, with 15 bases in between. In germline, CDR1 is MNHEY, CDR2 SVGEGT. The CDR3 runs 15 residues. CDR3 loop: CASSTADGSGNTIYF. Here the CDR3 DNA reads TGTGCCAGCAGTACCGCCGACGGGTCCGGAAACACCATATATTTT.

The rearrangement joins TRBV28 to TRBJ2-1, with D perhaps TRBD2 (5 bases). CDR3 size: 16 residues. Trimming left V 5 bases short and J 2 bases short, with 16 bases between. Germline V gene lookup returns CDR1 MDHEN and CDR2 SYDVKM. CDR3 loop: CASSTPGGGPYNEQFF. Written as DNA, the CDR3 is TGTGCCAGCAGTACCCCCGGCGGAGGCCCCTACAATGAGCAGTTCTTC.

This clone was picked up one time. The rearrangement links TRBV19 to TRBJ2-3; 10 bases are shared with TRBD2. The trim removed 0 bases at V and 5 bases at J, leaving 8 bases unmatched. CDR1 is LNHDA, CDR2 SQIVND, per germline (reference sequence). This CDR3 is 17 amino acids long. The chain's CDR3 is CASSIDPAGGPLDTQYF. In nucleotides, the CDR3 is TGTGCCAGTAGTATAGACCCAGCGGGAGGGCCTTTAGATACGCAGTATTTT.

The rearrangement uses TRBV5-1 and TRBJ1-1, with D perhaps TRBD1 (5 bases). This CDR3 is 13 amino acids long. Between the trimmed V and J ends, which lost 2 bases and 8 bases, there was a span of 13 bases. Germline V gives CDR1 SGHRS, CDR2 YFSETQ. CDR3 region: CASSLVGLKEAFF. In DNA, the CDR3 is TGCGCCAGCAGCTTAGTGGGGCTGAAAGAAGCTTTCTTT.

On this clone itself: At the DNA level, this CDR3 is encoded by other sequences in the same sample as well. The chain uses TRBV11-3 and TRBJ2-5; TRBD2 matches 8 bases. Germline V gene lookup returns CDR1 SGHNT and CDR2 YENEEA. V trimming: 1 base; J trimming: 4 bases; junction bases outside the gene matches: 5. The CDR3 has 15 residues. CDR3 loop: CASSLAGGPSETQYF. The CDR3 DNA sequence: TGTGCCAGCAGCTTAGCGGGAGGGCCTTCAGAGACCCAGTACTTC. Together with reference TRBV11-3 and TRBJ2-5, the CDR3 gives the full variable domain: EAGVVQSPRYKIIEKKQPVAFWCNPISGHNTLYWYLQNLGQGPELLIRYENEEAVDDSQLPKDRFSAERLKGVDSTLKIQPAELGDSAVYLCASSLAGGPSETQYFGPGTRLLVL.

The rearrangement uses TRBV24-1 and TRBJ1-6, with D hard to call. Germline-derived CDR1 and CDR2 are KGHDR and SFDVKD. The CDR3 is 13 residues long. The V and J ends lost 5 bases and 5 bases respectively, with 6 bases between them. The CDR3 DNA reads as TGTGCCACCAGTGCAGGAAATAATTCACCCCTCCACTTT. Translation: CATSAGNNSPLHF.

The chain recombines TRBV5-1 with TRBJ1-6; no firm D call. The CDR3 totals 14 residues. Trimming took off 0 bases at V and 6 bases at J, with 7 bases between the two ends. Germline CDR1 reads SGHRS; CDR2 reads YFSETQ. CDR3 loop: CASSLDFSNSPLHF. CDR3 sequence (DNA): TGCGCCAGCAGCTTGGATTTCAGTAATTCACCCCTCCACTTT. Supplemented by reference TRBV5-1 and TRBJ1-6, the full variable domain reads KAGVTQTPRYLIKTRGQQVTLSCSPISGHRSVSWYQQTPGQGLQFLFEYFSETQRNKGNFPGRFSGRQFSNSRSEMNVSTLELGDSALYLCASSLDFSNSPLHFGNGTRLTVT.

The CDR3 coding sequence is TGTGCCAGCAGGAAGACAGGGGAATTGGATACGCAGTATTTT. Encoded protein: CASRKTGELDTQYF. V usage is TRBV2 and J usage is TRBJ2-3; TRBD1 agrees at 8 bases. V was clipped by 6 bases and J by 6 bases; unmatched bases: 8. Germline CDR1 is SNHLY and CDR2 is FYNNEI. The CDR3 is made up of 14 amino acids. Drawing the rest from reference TRBV2 and TRBJ2-3, the complete variable domain is EPEVTQTPSHQVTQMGQEVILRCVPISNHLYFYWYRQILGQKVEFLVSFYNNEISEKSEIFDDQFSVERPDGSNFTLKIRSTKLEDSAMYFCASRKTGELDTQYFGPGTRLTVL.

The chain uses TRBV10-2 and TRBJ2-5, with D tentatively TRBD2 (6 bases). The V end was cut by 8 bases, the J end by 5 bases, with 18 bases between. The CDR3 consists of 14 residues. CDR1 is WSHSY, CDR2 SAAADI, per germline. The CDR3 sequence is CASGMTRKLETQYF. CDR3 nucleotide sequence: TGCGCCAGCGGCATGACTAGGAAGTTGGAGACCCAGTACTTC.

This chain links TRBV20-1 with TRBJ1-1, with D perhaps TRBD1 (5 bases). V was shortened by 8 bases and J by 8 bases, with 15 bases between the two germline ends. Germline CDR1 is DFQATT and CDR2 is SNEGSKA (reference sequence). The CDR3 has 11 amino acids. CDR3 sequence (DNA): TGCAGTCCCACGGGGGGACGAGAAGCTTTCTTT. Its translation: CSPTGGREAFF.

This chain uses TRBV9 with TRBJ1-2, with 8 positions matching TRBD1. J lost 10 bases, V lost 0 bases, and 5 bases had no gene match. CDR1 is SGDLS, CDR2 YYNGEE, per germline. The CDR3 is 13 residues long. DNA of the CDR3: TGTGCCAGCAGCGTAGGAGGGACAGGCCTCTACACCTTC. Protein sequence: CASSVGGTGLYTF.

This CDR3 is CASSYSPGGNQPQHF. In nucleotides, the CDR3 is TGTGCCAGCAGTTACTCCCCGGGGGGCAATCAGCCCCAGCATTTT. The chain carries TRBV6-6 and TRBJ1-5; D possibly corresponds to TRBD1 (5 bases). CDR3 length: 15 residues. Trimming removed 0 bases at V and 2 bases at J, with 8 bases between. CDR1 is MNHNY and CDR2 is SVGAGI in the germline V gene (reference sequence).

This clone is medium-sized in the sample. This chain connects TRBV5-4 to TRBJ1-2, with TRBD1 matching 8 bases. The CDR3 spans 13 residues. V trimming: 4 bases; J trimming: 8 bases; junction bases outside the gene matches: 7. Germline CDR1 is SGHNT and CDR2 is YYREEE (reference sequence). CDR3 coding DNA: TGTGCCAGCAGCAACGGACAGGGCCGGGGCTACACCTTC. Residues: CASSNGQGRGYTF.

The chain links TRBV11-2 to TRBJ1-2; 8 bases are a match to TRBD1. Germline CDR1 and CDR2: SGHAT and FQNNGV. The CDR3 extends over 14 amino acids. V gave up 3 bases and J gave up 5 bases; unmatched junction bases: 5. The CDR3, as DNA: TGTGCCAGCAGCTTTCCGGGACAGGTTTATGGCTACACCTTC. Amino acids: CASSFPGQVYGYTF.

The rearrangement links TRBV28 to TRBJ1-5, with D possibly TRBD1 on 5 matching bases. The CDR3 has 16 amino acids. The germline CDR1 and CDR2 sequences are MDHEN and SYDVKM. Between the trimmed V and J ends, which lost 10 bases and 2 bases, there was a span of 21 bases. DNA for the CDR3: TGTGCCACTCATGGTTGGGGGGGGTTAGGCAATCAGCCCCAGCATTTT. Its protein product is CATHGWGGLGNQPQHF.

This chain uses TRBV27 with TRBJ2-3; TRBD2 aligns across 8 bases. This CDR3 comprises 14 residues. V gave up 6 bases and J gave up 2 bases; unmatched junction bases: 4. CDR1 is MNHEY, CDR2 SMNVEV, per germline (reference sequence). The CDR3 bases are TGTGCCAGCAGCACTAGCGGACCCACAGATACGCAGTATTTT. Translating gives CASSTSGPTDTQYF.

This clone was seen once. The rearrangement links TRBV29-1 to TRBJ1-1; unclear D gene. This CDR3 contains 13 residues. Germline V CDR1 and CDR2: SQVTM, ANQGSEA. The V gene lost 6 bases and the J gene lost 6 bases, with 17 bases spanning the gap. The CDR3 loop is CSVAGRGFPEAFF. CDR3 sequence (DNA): TGCAGCGTGGCCGGGAGAGGGTTTCCTGAAGCTTTCTTT.

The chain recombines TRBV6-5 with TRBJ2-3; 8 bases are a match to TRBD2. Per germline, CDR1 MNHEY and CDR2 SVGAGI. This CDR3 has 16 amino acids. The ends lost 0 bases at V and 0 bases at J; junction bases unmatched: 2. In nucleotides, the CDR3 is TGTGCCAGCAGTTACTCGGCTAGCGGGAGCACAGATACGCAGTATTTT. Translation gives CASSYSASGSTDTQYF.

The CDR3 spells CAQGQGAYNEQFF. CDR3 bases: TGTGCCCAGGGACAGGGGGCCTACAATGAGCAGTTCTTC. The genes are TRBV30 and TRBJ2-1, with TRBD1 matching over 11 bases. The length of the CDR3 is 13 residues. Germline CDR1 GTSNPN, CDR2 SVGIG (reference sequence). Trimming cost V 8 bases and J 2 bases; bases outside gene matches: 2.

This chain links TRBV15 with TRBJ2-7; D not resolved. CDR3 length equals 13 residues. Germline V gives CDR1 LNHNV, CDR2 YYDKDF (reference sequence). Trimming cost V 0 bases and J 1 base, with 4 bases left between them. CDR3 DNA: TGTGCCACCAGCAGAGACATTTCCTACGAGCAGTACTTC. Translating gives CATSRDISYEQYF.

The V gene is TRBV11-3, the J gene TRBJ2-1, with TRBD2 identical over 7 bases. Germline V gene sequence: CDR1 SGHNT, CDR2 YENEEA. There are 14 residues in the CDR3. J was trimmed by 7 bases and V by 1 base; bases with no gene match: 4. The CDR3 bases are TGTGCCAGCAGCTTAGGGACTAGTCCTAATGAGCAGTTCTTC. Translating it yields CASSLGTSPNEQFF.

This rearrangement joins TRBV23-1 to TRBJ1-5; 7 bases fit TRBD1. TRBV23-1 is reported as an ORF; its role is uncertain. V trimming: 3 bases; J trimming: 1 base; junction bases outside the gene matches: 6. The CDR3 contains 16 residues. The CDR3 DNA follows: TGCGCCAGCAGTCAGCTCGACAGGGTAAGCAATCAGCCCCAGCATTTT. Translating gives CASSQLDRVSNQPQHF.

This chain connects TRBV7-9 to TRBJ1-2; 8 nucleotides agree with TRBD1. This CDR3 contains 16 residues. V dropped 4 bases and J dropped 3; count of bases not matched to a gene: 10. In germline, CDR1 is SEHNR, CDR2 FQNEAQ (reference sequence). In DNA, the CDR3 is TGTGCCAGCAGCTCCTTGCTCCGGGACAGGCACTATGGCTACACCTTC. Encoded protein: CASSSLLRDRHYGYTF.

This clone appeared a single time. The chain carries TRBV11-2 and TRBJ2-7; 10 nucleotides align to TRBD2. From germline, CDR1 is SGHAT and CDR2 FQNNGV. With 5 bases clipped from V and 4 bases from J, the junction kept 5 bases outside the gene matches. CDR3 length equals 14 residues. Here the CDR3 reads CASSIRTSGYEQYF. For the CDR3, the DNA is TGTGCCAGCAGCATCCGGACTAGCGGTTACGAGCAGTACTTC.

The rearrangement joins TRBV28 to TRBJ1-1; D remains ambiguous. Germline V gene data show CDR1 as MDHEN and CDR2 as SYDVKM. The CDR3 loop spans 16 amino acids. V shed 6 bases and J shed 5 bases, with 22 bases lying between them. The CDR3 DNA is TGTGCCAGCAGAGACCCTAGGTTAGAAATGAGAACTGAAGCTTTCTTT. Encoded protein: CASRDPRLEMRTEAFF.

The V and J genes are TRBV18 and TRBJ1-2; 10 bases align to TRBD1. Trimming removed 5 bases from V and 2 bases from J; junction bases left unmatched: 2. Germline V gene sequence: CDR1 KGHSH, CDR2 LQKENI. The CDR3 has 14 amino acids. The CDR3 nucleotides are TGTGCCAGCTCAAGGACAGGGGGAAACTATGGCTACACCTTC. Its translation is CASSRTGGNYGYTF.

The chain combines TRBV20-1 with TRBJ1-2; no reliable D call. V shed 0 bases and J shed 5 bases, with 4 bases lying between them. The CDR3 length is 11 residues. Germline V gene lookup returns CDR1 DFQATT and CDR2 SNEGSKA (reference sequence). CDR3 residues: CSARDPYGYTF. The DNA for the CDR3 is TGCAGTGCTAGAGACCCATATGGCTACACCTTC.